This entry lists 3 T cell receptor beta chains sequenced from one sample in a study of CD8 T cells in Susac syndrome. cDNA came from about 0.5 to 1 ug RNA primed by random hexamers. Each CDR3 protein gets one entry after TCRdb re-called the immunoSEQ multiplex PCR reads with MiXCR. The data show roughly 76,000 distinct CDR3 sequences, approximately 93% seen once. Material: CD8+ T cells from PBMCs. The source is a human donor with Susac syndrome.

J is TRBJ2-1 and V is TRBV12-3 or TRBV12-4; 8 bases line up with TRBD1. The V and J ends lost 6 bases and 4 bases, in that order; junction bases with no gene match: 5. The CDR3 totals 14 residues. In nucleotides, the CDR3 is TGTGCCAGCAGGCTAGGGACAGGATACAATGAGCAGTTCTTC. Protein product: CASRLGTGYNEQFF.

The V call is TRBV7-2, the J call TRBJ1-2; no reliable D call. The CDR3 length is 12 residues. V lost 1 base, J lost 4 bases, and 4 bases lay in between. Germline CDR1 is SGHTA and CDR2 is FQGNSA. The CDR3, as DNA: TGTGCCAGCAGCTTAGATGCCTATGGCTACACCTTC. The encoded protein is CASSLDAYGYTF.

The V call is TRBV4-1, the J call TRBJ2-1; 10 nucleotides line up with TRBD2. The J segment lost 5 bases and the V segment lost 0 bases, leaving 4 bases of the junction unmatched. The CDR3 has 16 amino acids. Germline CDR1 reads MGHRA; CDR2 reads YSYEKL. The CDR3 DNA reads as TGCGCCAGCAGCCAAGAAGGGCTAGCGGGGGACAATGAGCAGTTCTTC. It yields the protein CASSQEGLAGDNEQFF.